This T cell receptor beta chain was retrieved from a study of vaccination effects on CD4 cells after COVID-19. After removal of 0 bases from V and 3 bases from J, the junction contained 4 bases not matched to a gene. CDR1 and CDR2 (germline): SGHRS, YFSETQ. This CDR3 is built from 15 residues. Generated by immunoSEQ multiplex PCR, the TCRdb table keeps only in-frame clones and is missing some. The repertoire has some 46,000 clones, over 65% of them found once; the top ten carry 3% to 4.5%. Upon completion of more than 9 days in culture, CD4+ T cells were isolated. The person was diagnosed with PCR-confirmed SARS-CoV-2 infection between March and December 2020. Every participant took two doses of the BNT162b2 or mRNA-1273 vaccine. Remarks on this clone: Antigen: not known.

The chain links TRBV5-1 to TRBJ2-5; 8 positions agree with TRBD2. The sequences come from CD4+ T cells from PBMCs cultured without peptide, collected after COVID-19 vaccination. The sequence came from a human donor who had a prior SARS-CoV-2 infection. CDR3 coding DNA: TGCGCCAGCAGCTTGGGGCTAGCGGGCGAAGAGACCCAGTACTTC. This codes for CASSLGLAGEETQYF.